This TCR beta chain was profiled in a study of cytomegalovirus exposure and HLA in healthy donors. In its sample, this clone was seen once. The PCR made use of 60 Vbeta and 13 Jbeta primers. The data were produced by immunoSEQ multiplex PCR, yet TCRdb's version contains in-frame clones alone and is incomplete. The sample yields 150,000 or so clones, about 70% seen once. Germline V gene lookup returns CDR1 MNHEY and CDR2 SMNVEV (reference sequence). V lost 4 bases, J lost 0 bases, and 6 bases stayed unmatched. The CDR3 totals 16 residues. The material sequenced was PBMCs. The source is a male donor in good health and CMV-seronegative. V usage is TRBV27 and J usage is TRBJ1-3, with 7 bases identical to TRBD1. The CDR3 DNA reads as TGTGCCAGCAGTTCCCAGACAGGGAACTCTGGAAACACCATATATTTT. Translated, it gives CASSSQTGNSGNTIYF.